These T cell receptor beta chains were read from a single sample in a study of blood T cell repertoires in COVID-19. Repertoires were generated with immunoSEQ multiplex PCR, while TCRdb's copy carries only in-frame clones and drops some. The sample has around 100,000 clones, approximately 90% seen once. The specimen was peripheral blood. The origin of the receptors is a human donor with active COVID-19. The donor label of this sample is uncertain. CDR3s include the opening cysteine and the closing phenylalanine or tryptophan. D genes are given only for firm matches.

v_call d_call cdr3_length cdr3_aa
TRBV6-5 TRBD1 13 CASSYGTGVVQYF
TRBV5-1 NA 17 CASSLSEAGPHLPEAFF
TRBV18 NA 20 CASSYTTEAAGPPKRTEAFF
TRBV6-5 TRBD1 15 CASSSLGQSHPEQYF
TRBV5-6 TRBD1 15 CASSLRTGAINEQFF
TRBV3-1/TRBV3-2 TRBD1 15 CASSRGSGTANEQFF
TRBV19 NA 16 CASTGSGVRDTGELFF
TRBV9 NA 17 CASSVNSATGRDTEAFF
TRBV12-5 TRBD2 16 CASGLGAGGPRETQYF
TRBV9 TRBD2 17 CASSQYSSGSSYNEQFF
TRBV28 NA 13 CASGGDPGEKLFF
TRBV6-6 NA 16 CASSYRAGTGNSPLHF
TRBV7-8 TRBD2 16 CASSLALAGGADTQYF